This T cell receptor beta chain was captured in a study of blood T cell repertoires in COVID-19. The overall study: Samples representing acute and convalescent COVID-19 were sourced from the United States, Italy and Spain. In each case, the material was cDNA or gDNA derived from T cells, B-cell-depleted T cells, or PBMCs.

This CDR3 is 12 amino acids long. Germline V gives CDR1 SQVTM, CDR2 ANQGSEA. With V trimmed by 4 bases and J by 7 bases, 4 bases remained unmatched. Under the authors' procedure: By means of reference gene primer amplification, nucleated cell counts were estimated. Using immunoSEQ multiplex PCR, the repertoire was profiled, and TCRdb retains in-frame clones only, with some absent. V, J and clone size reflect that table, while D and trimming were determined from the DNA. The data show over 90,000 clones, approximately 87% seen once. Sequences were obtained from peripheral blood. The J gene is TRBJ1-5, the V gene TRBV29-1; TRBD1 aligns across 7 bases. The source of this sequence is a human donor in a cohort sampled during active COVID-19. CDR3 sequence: CSVATGVQPQHF. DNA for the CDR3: TGCAGCGTTGCAACAGGGGTCCAGCCCCAGCATTTT. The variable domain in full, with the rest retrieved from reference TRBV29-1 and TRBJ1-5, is SAVISQKPSRDICQRGTSLTIQCQVDSQVTMMFWYRQQPGQSLTLIATANQGSEATYESGFVIDKFPISRPNLTFSTLTVSNMSPEDSSIYLCSVATGVQPQHFGDGTRLSIL.